These T cell receptor beta chains were read from a single sample in a study of blood T cell repertoires in COVID-19. TCRdb's table, derived via immunoSEQ multiplex PCR, lists solely in-frame clones and lacks some. The sample contains 250,000 to 300,000 clones, less than 90% of which appear only once. The sample was peripheral blood. The receptor source for this set is a woman under 40 with COVID-19, enrolled during active disease. Each CDR3 is given without its conserved first and last residue.

V gene: TRBV5-6; CDR3 protein: ASSGDSYYGYT
V gene: TRBV6-5; CDR3 protein: ASTRTGTETQY
V gene: TRBV20-1; CDR3 protein: SATGLGKQF
V gene: TRBV9; CDR3 protein: ASSVGGLSTDTQY
V gene: TRBV9; CDR3 protein: ASSFPGLVREQY
V gene: TRBV19; CDR3 protein: ASGSGAYNEQF
V gene: TRBV2; CDR3 protein: ASTDEGQPQH
V gene: TRBV19; CDR3 protein: ASSIQGAPGYT
V gene: TRBV19; CDR3 protein: ASSIDRGSNYGYT
V gene: TRBV19; CDR3 protein: ASILHRGNTEAF
V gene: TRBV9; CDR3 protein: ASSVVDSVTQY
V gene: TRBV18; CDR3 protein: ASSPPGWSRAEAF
V gene: TRBV6-5; CDR3 protein: ASKRVSTVEQY
V gene: TRBV19; CDR3 protein: ASSIRDSRAKAF
V gene: TRBV20-1; CDR3 protein: SARAGGTQH
V gene: TRBV28; CDR3 protein: ASRLTGRYEQY
V gene: TRBV27; CDR3 protein: ASGDRGSYNSPLH
V gene: TRBV5-4; CDR3 protein: ASSLGPGTRHGELF
V gene: TRBV7-8; CDR3 protein: ASSLAMEGRQPQH
V gene: TRBV24-1; CDR3 protein: ASKGRADTQY
V gene: TRBV5-1; CDR3 protein: ASSFGTGGPHEQF
V gene: TRBV5-6; CDR3 protein: ASGSNHFGGRYYGYT
V gene: TRBV30; CDR3 protein: AWSRNRGLEQY
V gene: TRBV4-1; CDR3 protein: ASSQETRGYGNTIY
V gene: TRBV3-1/TRBV3-2; CDR3 protein: ASSHGGAQY
V gene: TRBV29-1; CDR3 protein: SASKSASGGRSGELF
V gene: TRBV12-5; CDR3 protein: ASGLAQGFEQF
V gene: TRBV3-1/TRBV3-2; CDR3 protein: ASSRLAGVSGELF
V gene: TRBV6-5; CDR3 protein: ASSLRGREQY
V gene: TRBV9; CDR3 protein: ASSVAPGGAGGYT
V gene: TRBV5-1; CDR3 protein: ASSPGLAGVGDTQY
V gene: TRBV18; CDR3 protein: ASSPYSNWVGNTEAF
V gene: TRBV7-9; CDR3 protein: ASSELPAGESYEQY
V gene: TRBV3-1/TRBV3-2; CDR3 protein: ASSQGGARGKRETQY
V gene: TRBV29-1; CDR3 protein: SVEGTASYNEQF
V gene: TRBV2; CDR3 protein: ASRSTGEGYT
V gene: TRBV28; CDR3 protein: ASSTVAGRTDTQY
V gene: TRBV5-5; CDR3 protein: ASRKTGSGGYT
V gene: TRBV19; CDR3 protein: ASSIGVNEQF
V gene: TRBV7-9; CDR3 protein: ASSHGQHTGELF